One and the same sample provided the 10 T cell receptor beta chains below, sequenced in a study of blood T cell repertoires in COVID-19. Only in-frame clones appear in the TCRdb table, and some are missing; sequencing was by immunoSEQ multiplex PCR. The sample comprises roughly 670,000 clones, 70% to 90% of which are singletons, and roughly 0.26% rests with the top ten. Sequences were obtained from peripheral blood. The source is a woman aged 18-29 years with acute or convalescent COVID-19.

The chain has TRBV19 and TRBJ2-7; D unresolved. The CDR3 sequence is 11 residues long. Per the germline V gene, CDR1 is LNHDA and CDR2 is SQIVND (reference sequence). V gave up 6 bases and J gave up 4 bases, with 7 bases separating them. In nucleotides, the CDR3 is TGTGCCAGTAGCTCACTTTACGAGCAGTACTTC. This codes for CASSSLYEQYF.

The chain has TRBV9 and TRBJ1-3; D is ambiguous. V was clipped by 0 bases and J by 0 bases, with 13 bases between them. This CDR3 spans 17 amino acids. The germline V gene has CDR1 SGDLS and CDR2 YYNGEE. The CDR3 protein is CASSVERTPFSGNTIYF. The CDR3 nucleotides are TGTGCCAGCAGCGTAGAGAGGACTCCCTTCTCTGGAAACACCATATATTTT. The whole variable domain, filled in from reference TRBV9 and TRBJ1-3, reads DSGVTQTPKHLITATGQRVTLRCSPRSGDLSVYWYQQSLDQGLQFLIQYYNGEERAKGNILERFSAQQFPDLHSELNLSSLELGDSALYFCASSVERTPFSGNTIYFGEGSWLTVV.

The chain joins TRBV29-1 to TRBJ2-2, with D hard to call. V was pared by 1 base and J by 0 bases, with 9 bases between. Germline CDR1 and CDR2: SQVTM and ANQGSEA. The CDR3 loop spans 15 amino acids. The CDR3 is CSVEGDYANTGELFF. DNA for the CDR3: TGCAGCGTTGAAGGCGATTACGCGAACACCGGGGAGCTGTTTTTT.

The rearrangement links TRBV3-1 (or the pseudogene TRBV3-2) to TRBJ2-1; 8 bases map to TRBD2. The CDR3 contains 19 residues. The trim removed 1 base at V and 5 bases at J, leaving 16 bases unmatched. Germline V gene lookup returns CDR1 LGHDT and CDR2 YNNKEL (reference sequence). The CDR3 loop reads CASSQGRWRGASPDNEQFF. CDR3 sequence (DNA): TGTGCCAGCAGCCAAGGTAGGTGGCGGGGGGCCAGTCCCGACAATGAGCAGTTCTTC.

In DNA, the CDR3 is TGTGCCAGCTCACTGATACCCCCGGGACAGGGGGCAGGGAACACTGAAGCTTTCTTT. This translates into CASSLIPPGQGAGNTEAFF. The gene calls are TRBV18 and TRBJ1-1, with 12 bases matching TRBD1. V was clipped by 4 bases and J by 1 base; unmatched bases: 13. Germline V CDR1 and CDR2: KGHSH, LQKENI. The CDR3 is made up of 19 amino acids.

The chain couples TRBV19 to TRBJ2-4; D remains unclear. The V end lost 5 bases, the J end lost 6 bases, and 8 bases lay between the germline ends. The CDR3 consists of 12 residues. Germline loops: CDR1 LNHDA, CDR2 SQIVND (reference sequence). The CDR3 is CASSYLTNIQYF. CDR3 coding DNA: TGTGCCAGTAGTTATCTAACAAACATTCAGTACTTC.

V is TRBV6-6 and J is TRBJ1-3; D is unclear. Deletions cut 0 bases from V and 16 bases from J, with 13 bases between. The germline CDR1 and CDR2 sequences are MNHNY and SVGAGI (reference sequence). The CDR3 is made up of 12 amino acids. As DNA, the CDR3 is TGTGCCAGCAGTTACTCGGGCTCGGTGAAGTATTTT. It encodes CASSYSGSVKYF.

This rearrangement joins TRBV6-5 to TRBJ2-7; D may be TRBD2 (5 bases). Germline CDR1 is MNHEY and CDR2 is SVGAGI. The length of the CDR3 is 15 residues. V shed 6 bases and J shed 3 bases, with 18 bases lying between them. The CDR3 protein is CASRRDRVPGYEQYF. The CDR3 bases are TGTGCCAGCAGGAGGGATAGGGTCCCGGGCTACGAGCAGTACTTC.

V and J are TRBV28 and TRBJ2-1, with D perhaps matching TRBD1 (6 bases). The CDR3 extends over 14 amino acids. Per germline, CDR1 MDHEN and CDR2 SYDVKM. Trimming removed 4 bases from V and 1 base from J, with 8 bases in between. CDR3 DNA: TGTGCCAGCAGTTCGGGACATTCCTACAATGAGCAGTTCTTC. This encodes CASSSGHSYNEQFF.

The V gene is TRBV29-1, the J gene TRBJ1-1; 8 nucleotides line up with TRBD1. Germline V lookup: CDR1 SQVTM, CDR2 ANQGSEA. The CDR3 runs 12 residues. Trimming cost V 0 bases and J 11 bases; bases outside gene matches: 5. CDR3: CSVEEGQGNAFF. The DNA of the CDR3 is TGCAGCGTTGAAGAAGGACAGGGTAACGCTTTCTTT.